This T cell receptor beta chain was recovered during a study of cytomegalovirus exposure and HLA in healthy donors. Across the whole study: Across roughly 400 genotyped donors, roughly 85% landed in the Caucasian-associated ancestry cluster. Study-wide results and limits: What was likely a sequencing artifact was a cluster of highly shared sequence variants.

The PCR had 60 Vbeta and 13 Jbeta primers. TCRdb keeps only in-frame clones here, not all; method: immunoSEQ multiplex PCR. The data contain about 90,000 clones, roughly four fifths of them singletons. In the case of this clone: Its specificity is not known.

Input material: PBMCs. The TCR originated in a woman aged 55-70 years in good health and CMV-seropositive.

CDR3 in amino acids: CASSPSLGAQANEQFF. As DNA, the CDR3 is TGTGCCAGCAGTCCTAGTTTGGGGGCGCAGGCCAATGAGCAGTTCTTC. The chain combines TRBV4-2 with TRBJ2-1; possibly TRBD1 for D (6 bases). The ends were cut back, 6 bases at V and 6 bases at J, with 21 bases in the middle. This CDR3 is built from 16 residues. From germline, CDR1 is LGHNA and CDR2 YNFKEQ.